The clone carrying this T cell receptor beta chain was seen only a few times. Its matching antigen is unknown. The sample originates from a study of CD8 T cells in ankylosing spondylitis. Findings and caveats of the study: Matched ankylosing spondylitis synovial fluid reportedly contained a significantly enriched population of disease-linked clones. What seemed typical of ankylosing spondylitis blood was a TCR beta motif built from about eight highly homologous variants. Reactive arthritis synovial fluid and blood were previously reported to contain some motif variants. Clones that were linked to disease were CD8+ and were relatively rare in peripheral blood.

As the method for making TCR beta libraries, quantitative 5'-RACE with molecular barcodes was used. TCRdb processed the 5' RACE reads anew with MiXCR; each CDR3 protein has one entry. The sample carries about 330,000 distinct CDR3 sequences, 6.5% to 10% recorded once. The CDR3 covers 15 residues. V dropped 0 bases and J dropped 2 bases, with 11 bases sitting between them. CDR1 and CDR2 (germline): LNHNV, YYDKDF (reference sequence). The TCR comes from a male donor with ankylosing spondylitis. Sequencing input: blood, either unsorted or a sorted T cell fraction (not recorded which). The chain uses TRBV15 and TRBJ2-7; no clear D gene. Here the CDR3 DNA reads TGTGCCACCAGCAGAGATCCGGGCGGACCCTACGAGCAGTACTTC. Amino acids: CATSRDPGGPYEQYF. The entire variable domain, with the rest obtained from reference TRBV15 and TRBJ2-7, is as follows: DAMVIQNPRYQVTQFGKPVTLSCSQTLNHNVMYWYQQKSSQAPKLLFHYYDKDFNNEADTPDNFQSRRPNTSFCFLDIRSPGLGDTAMYLCATSRDPGGPYEQYFGPGTRLTVT.